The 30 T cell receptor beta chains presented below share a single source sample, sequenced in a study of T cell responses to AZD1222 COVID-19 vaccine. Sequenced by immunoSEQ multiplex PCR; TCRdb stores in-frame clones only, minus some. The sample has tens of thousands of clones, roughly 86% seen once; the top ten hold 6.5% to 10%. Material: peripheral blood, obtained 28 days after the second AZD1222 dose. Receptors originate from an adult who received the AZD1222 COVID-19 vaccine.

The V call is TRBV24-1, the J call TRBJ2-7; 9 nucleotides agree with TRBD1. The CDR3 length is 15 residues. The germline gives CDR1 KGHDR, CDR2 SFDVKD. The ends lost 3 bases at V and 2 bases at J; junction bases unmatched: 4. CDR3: CATSDPGQGTYEQYF. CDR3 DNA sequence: TGTGCCACCAGTGATCCGGGACAGGGAACCTACGAGCAGTACTTC.

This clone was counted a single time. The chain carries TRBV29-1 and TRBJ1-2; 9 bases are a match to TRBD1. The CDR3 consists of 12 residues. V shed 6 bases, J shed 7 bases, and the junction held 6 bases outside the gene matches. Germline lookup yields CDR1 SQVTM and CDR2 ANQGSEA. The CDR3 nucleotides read TGCAGCGTAGCGGGACAGGGAGGTGGCTACACCTTC. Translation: CSVAGQGGGYTF. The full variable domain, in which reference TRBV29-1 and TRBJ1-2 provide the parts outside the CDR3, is SAVISQKPSRDICQRGTSLTIQCQVDSQVTMMFWYRQQPGQSLTLIATANQGSEATYESGFVIDKFPISRPNLTFSTLTVSNMSPEDSSIYLCSVAGQGGGYTFGSGTRLTVV.

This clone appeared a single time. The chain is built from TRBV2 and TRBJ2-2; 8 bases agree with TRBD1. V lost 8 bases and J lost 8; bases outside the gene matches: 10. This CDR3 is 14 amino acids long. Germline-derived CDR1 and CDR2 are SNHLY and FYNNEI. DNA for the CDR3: TGTGCCAGCCGCCAGGGGGCCCCAGGAGGGGAGCTGTTTTTT. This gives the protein CASRQGAPGGELFF.

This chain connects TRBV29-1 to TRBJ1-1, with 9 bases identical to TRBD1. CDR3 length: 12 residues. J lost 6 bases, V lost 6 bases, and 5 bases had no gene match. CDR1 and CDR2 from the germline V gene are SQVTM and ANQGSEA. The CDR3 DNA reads TGCAGCGTGGGACAGGGTCGAGCTGAAGCTTTCTTT. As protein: CSVGQGRAEAFF. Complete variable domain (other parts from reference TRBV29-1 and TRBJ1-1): SAVISQKPSRDICQRGTSLTIQCQVDSQVTMMFWYRQQPGQSLTLIATANQGSEATYESGFVIDKFPISRPNLTFSTLTVSNMSPEDSSIYLCSVGQGRAEAFFGQGTRLTVV.

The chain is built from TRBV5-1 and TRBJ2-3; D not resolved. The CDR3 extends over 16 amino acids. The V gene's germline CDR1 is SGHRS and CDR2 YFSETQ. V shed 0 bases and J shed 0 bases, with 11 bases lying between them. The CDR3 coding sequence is TGCGCCAGCAGCTTGGGACAAGGACCTAGCACAGATACGCAGTATTTT. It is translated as CASSLGQGPSTDTQYF.

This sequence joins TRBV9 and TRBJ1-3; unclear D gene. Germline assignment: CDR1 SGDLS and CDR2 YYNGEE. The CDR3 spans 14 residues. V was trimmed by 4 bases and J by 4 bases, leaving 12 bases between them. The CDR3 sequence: CASSPSAVGNTIYF. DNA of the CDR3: TGTGCCAGCAGCCCCAGCGCGGTCGGAAACACCATATATTTT.

This CDR3 is CASSPGLAGIHEQYF. The CDR3, as DNA: TGCGCCAGCAGCCCCGGACTAGCGGGGATCCACGAGCAGTACTTC. The V gene is TRBV5-1, the J gene TRBJ2-7, with 12 bases aligning to TRBD2. CDR1 and CDR2 (germline): SGHRS, YFSETQ. V shed 4 bases, J shed 5 bases, and the junction held 7 bases outside the gene matches. The CDR3 is 15 residues long.

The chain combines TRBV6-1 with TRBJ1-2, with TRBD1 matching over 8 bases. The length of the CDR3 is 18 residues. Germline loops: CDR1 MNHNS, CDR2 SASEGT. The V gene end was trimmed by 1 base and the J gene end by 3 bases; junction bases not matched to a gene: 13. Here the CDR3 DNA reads TGTGCCAGCAGTGAAGAGGGAACAGGGGGTGGGGGATACTATGGCTACACCTTC. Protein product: CASSEEGTGGGGYYGYTF.

CDR3 DNA: TGCGCCAGCATAGCGGGAGAGCCCTACAATGAGCAGTTCTTC. The encoded protein is CASIAGEPYNEQFF. V usage is TRBV5-1 and J usage is TRBJ2-1; 9 bases match TRBD2. The V segment lost 6 bases and the J segment 2 bases; nucleotides outside the gene matches: 3. The CDR3 runs 14 residues. Germline CDR1 is SGHRS and CDR2 is YFSETQ. The variable domain in full, completed from reference TRBV5-1 and TRBJ2-1, reads KAGVTQTPRYLIKTRGQQVTLSCSPISGHRSVSWYQQTPGQGLQFLFEYFSETQRNKGNFPGRFSGRQFSNSRSEMNVSTLELGDSALYLCASIAGEPYNEQFFGPGTRLTVL.

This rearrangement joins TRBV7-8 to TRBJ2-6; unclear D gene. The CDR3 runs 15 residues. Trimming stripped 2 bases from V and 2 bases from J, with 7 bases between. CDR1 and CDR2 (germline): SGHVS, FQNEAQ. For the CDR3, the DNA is TGTGCCAGCAGCTTATATACCGCTGGGGCCAACGTCCTGACTTTC. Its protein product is CASSLYTAGANVLTF.

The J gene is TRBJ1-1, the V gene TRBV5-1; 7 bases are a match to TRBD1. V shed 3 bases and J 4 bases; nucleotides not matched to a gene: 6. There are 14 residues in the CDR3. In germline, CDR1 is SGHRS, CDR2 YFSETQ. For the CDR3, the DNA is TGCGCCAGCAGCTCGGGACAGCCGAGCACTGAAGCTTTCTTT. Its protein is CASSSGQPSTEAFF.

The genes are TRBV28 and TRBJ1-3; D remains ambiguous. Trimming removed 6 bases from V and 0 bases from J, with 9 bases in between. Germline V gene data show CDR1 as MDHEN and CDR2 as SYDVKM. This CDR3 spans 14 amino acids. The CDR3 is CASSNSYSGNTIYF. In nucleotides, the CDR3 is TGTGCCAGCAGCAACAGTTACTCTGGAAACACCATATATTTT.

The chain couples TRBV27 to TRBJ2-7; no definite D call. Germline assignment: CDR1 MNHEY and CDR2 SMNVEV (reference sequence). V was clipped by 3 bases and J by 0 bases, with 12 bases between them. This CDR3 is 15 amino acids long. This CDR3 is CASSLGYRSSYEQYF. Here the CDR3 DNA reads TGTGCCAGCAGTTTGGGCTACCGCAGCTCCTACGAGCAGTACTTC.

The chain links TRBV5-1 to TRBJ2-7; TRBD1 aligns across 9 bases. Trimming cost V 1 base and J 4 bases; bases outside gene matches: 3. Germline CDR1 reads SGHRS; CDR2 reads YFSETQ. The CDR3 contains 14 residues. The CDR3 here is CASSLTTGGYEQYF. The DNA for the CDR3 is TGCGCCAGCAGCTTGACGACAGGGGGTTACGAGCAGTACTTC.

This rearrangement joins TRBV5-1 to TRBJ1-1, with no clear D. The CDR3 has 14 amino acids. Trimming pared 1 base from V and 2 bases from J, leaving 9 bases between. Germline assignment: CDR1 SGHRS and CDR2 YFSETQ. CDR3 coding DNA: TGCGCCAGCAGCTTGAATCCGGGAAACACTGAAGCTTTCTTT. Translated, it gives CASSLNPGNTEAFF.

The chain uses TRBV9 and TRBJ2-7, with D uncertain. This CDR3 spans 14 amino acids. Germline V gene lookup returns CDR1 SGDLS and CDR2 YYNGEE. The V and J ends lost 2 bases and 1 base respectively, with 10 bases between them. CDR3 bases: TGTGCCAGCAGCGTCTCCGAATTATCCTACGAGCAGTACTTC. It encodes CASSVSELSYEQYF.

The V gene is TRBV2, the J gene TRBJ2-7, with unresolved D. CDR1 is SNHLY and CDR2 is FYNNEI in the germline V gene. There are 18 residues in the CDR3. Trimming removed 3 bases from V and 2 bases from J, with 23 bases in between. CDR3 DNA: TGTGCCAGCAGTGACTTGACATATAGATCCTACGGAGCCTACGAGCAGTACTTC. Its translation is CASSDLTYRSYGAYEQYF.

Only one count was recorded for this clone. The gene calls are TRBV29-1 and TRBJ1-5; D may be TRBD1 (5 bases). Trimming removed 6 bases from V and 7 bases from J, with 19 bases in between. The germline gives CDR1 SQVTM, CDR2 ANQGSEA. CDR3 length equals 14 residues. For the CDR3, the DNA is TGCAGCGTAGGAGTGACGACGGAGGGGCAGCCCCAGCATTTT. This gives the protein CSVGVTTEGQPQHF.

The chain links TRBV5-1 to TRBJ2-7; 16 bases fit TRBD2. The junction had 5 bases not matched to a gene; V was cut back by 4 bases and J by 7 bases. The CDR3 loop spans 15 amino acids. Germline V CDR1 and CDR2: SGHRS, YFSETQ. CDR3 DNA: TGCGCCAGCAGCGCGGGACTAGCGGGAGGGGCGGAGCAGTACTTC. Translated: CASSAGLAGGAEQYF.

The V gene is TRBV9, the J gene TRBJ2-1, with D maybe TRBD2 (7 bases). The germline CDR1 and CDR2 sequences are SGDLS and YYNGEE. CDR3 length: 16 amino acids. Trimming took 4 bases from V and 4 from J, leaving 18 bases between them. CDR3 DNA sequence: TGTGCCAGCAGCCCCCTGCCGAGGGGGGGATACAATGAGCAGTTCTTC. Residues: CASSPLPRGGYNEQFF. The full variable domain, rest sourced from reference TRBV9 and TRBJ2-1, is DSGVTQTPKHLITATGQRVTLRCSPRSGDLSVYWYQQSLDQGLQFLIQYYNGEERAKGNILERFSAQQFPDLHSELNLSSLELGDSALYFCASSPLPRGGYNEQFFGPGTRLTVL.

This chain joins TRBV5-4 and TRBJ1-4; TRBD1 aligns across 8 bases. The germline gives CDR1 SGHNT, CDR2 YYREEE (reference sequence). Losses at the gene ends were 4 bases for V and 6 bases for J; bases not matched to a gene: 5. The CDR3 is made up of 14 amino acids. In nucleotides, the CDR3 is TGTGCCAGCAGCGTGGACAGGGTAGATGAAAAACTGTTTTTT. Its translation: CASSVDRVDEKLFF.

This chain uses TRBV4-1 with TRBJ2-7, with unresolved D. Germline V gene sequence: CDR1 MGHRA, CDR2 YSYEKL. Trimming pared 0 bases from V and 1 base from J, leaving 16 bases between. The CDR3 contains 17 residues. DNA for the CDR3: TGCGCCAGCAGCCAAGATCTACGCGGTCCCACTTCCTACGAGCAGTACTTC. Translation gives CASSQDLRGPTSYEQYF.

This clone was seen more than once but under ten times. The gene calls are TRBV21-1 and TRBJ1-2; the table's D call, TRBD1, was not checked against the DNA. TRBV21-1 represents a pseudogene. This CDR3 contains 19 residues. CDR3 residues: CASSPQPGQGGIANYGYTF. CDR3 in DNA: TGTGCCAGCAGCCCCCAGCCGGGACAGGGAGGAATAGCTAACTATGGCTACACCTTC.

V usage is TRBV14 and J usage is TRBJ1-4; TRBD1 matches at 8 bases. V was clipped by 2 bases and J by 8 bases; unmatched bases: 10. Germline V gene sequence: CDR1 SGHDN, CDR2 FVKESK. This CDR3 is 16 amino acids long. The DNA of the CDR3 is TGTGCCAGCAGCCAAACAATCAGGGGGCCGGGAGAAAAACTGTTTTTT. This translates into CASSQTIRGPGEKLFF.

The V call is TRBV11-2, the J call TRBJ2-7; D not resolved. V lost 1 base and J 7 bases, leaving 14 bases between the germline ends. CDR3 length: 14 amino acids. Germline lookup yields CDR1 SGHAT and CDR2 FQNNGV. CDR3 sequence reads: CASSLAVAFGEQYF. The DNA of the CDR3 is TGTGCCAGCAGCTTAGCGGTCGCGTTCGGAGAGCAGTACTTC.

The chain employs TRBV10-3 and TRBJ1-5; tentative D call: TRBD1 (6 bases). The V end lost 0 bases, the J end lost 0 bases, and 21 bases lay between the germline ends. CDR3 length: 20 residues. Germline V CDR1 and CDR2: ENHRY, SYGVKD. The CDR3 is CAISESSGPDSQNSNQPQHF. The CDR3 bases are TGTGCCATCAGTGAGTCGAGCGGCCCGGACAGCCAAAATAGCAATCAGCCCCAGCATTTT.

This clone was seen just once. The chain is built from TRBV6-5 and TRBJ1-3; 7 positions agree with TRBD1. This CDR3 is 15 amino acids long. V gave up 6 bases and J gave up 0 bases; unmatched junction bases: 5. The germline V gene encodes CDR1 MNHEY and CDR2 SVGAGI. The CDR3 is CASSRDRDSGNTIYF. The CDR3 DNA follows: TGTGCCAGCAGCCGCGACAGGGACTCTGGAAACACCATATATTTT.

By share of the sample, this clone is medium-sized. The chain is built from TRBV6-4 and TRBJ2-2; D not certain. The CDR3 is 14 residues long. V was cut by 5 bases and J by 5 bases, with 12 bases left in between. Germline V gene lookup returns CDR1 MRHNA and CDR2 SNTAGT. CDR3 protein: CASSLRAETGELFF. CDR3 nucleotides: TGTGCCAGCAGTCTAAGGGCAGAAACCGGGGAGCTGTTTTTT.

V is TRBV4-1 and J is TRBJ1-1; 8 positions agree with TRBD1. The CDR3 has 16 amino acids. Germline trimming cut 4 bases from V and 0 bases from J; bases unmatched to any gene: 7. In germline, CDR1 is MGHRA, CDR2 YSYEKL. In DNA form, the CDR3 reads TGCGCCAGCAGCCGAGGACAGGGCGAGGTGAACACTGAAGCTTTCTTT. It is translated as CASSRGQGEVNTEAFF.

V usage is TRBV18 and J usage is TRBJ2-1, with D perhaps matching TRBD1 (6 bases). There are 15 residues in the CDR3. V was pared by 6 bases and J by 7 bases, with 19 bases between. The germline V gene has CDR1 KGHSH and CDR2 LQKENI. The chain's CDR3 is CASSPPAHRVNEQFF. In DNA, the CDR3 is TGTGCCAGCTCCCCCCCCGCGCACAGGGTTAATGAGCAGTTCTTC. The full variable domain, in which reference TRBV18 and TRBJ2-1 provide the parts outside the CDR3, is NAGVMQNPRHLVRRRGQEARLRCSPMKGHSHVYWYRQLPEEGLKFMVYLQKENIIDESGMPKERFSAEFPKEGPSILRIQQVVRGDSAAYFCASSPPAHRVNEQFFGPGTRLTVL.